These T cell receptor beta chains were read from a single sample in a study of OX40 agonist ivuxolimab in advanced cancers. Libraries were prepared by immunoSEQ multiplex PCR; TCRdb keeps only in-frame clonotypes and omits some of them. The sample has about 62,000 clones, just under 85% seen once. The sequencing here drew on CD4+ or CD8+ T cells sorted from blood, taken in a trial of the OX40 agonist ivuxolimab. All receptors derive from an adult with an advanced solid tumor such as melanoma, head and neck, liver or kidney cancer. The CDR3 runs from the conserved cysteine through the conserved F or W. A D gene is named only where the DNA matches it firmly. Rows may omit the clone size; those that give it use once, few, many or a size class.

J: TRBJ2-2
D: TRBD2
V: TRBV4-2
size: -
CDR3: CASSQRLAGGNTGELFF
DNA: TGTGCCAGCAGCCAAAGACTAGCGGGGGGTAACACCGGGGAGCTGTTTTTT

J: TRBJ1-2
D: -
V: TRBV5-1
size: -
CDR3: CASSLAGSLSYGYTF
DNA: TGCGCCAGCAGCTTAGCAGGGTCCCTTTCCTATGGCTACACCTTC

J: TRBJ2-6
D: TRBD1
V: TRBV19
size: -
CDR3: CASSTGGGANVLTF
DNA: TGTGCCAGTAGTACAGGGGGTGGGGCCAACGTCCTGACTTTC

J: TRBJ2-1
D: -
V: TRBV11-2
size: -
CDR3: CASSPFNEQFF
DNA: TGTGCCAGCAGCCCCTTCAATGAGCAGTTCTTC

J: TRBJ1-1
D: -
V: TRBV30
size: few
CDR3: CAWAWGDTEAFF
DNA: TGTGCCTGGGCCTGGGGGGACACTGAAGCTTTCTTT

J: TRBJ2-7
D: TRBD2
V: TRBV4-1
size: -
CDR3: CASSQAPPGGRVYEQYF
DNA: TGCGCCAGCAGCCAAGCACCTCCCGGCGGGAGGGTCTACGAGCAGTACTTC

J: TRBJ2-7
D: TRBD2
V: TRBV4-3
size: -
CDR3: CASSPGGSVEQYF
DNA: TGCGCCAGCAGCCCGGGAGGGTCAGTCGAGCAGTACTTC

J: TRBJ2-7
D: TRBD2
V: TRBV27
size: -
CDR3: CASSPGGLEQYF
DNA: TGTGCCAGCAGTCCGGGAGGGCTTGAGCAGTACTTC

J: TRBJ2-1
D: -
V: TRBV5-1
size: once
CDR3: CASSRTASSSYNEQFF
DNA: TGCGCCAGCAGCCGGACAGCGTCGAGCTCCTACAATGAGCAGTTCTTC

J: TRBJ1-2
D: -
V: TRBV5-6
size: -
CDR3: CASSLEGGYTF
DNA: TGTGCCAGCAGCCTGGAAGGCGGCTACACCTTC

J: TRBJ1-5
D: -
V: TRBV27
size: -
CDR3: CASGVVQPQHF
DNA: TGTGCCAGTGGAGTCGTCCAGCCCCAGCATTTT

J: TRBJ2-1
D: TRBD1
V: TRBV7-8
size: -
CDR3: CASSSRTGVQFF
DNA: TGTGCCAGCAGCTCAAGGACAGGGGTGCAGTTCTTC

J: TRBJ2-3
D: -
V: TRBV28
size: -
CDR3: CASSPPSVDTQYF
DNA: TGTGCCAGCAGTCCGCCTAGCGTAGATACGCAGTATTTT

J: TRBJ2-1
D: -
V: TRBV21-1
size: -
CDR3: CASSNDPEQSSYNEQFF
DNA: TGTGCCAGCAGCAATGACCCGGAGCAGAGCTCCTACAATGAGCAGTTCTTC

J: TRBJ2-3
D: TRBD2
V: TRBV28
size: -
CDR3: CASSLLRVAGGRAQYF
DNA: TGTGCCAGCAGTTTATTAAGGGTAGCGGGAGGGCGGGCGCAGTATTTT

J: TRBJ1-2
D: -
V: TRBV30
size: -
CDR3: CAWSATPQRGGYTF
DNA: TGTGCCTGGAGCGCAACCCCCCAGCGCGGTGGCTACACCTTC

J: TRBJ2-1
D: TRBD2
V: TRBV10-3
size: -
CDR3: CAIRPGTSGNNEQFF
DNA: TGTGCCATCAGGCCCGGGACTAGCGGAAACAATGAGCAGTTCTTC

J: TRBJ2-7
D: TRBD1
V: TRBV5-1
size: few
CDR3: CASSRRTGHLMSYEQYF
DNA: TGCGCCAGCAGCCGAAGGACAGGTCATTTGATGTCCTACGAGCAGTACTTC

J: TRBJ2-7
D: TRBD2
V: TRBV10-3
size: -
CDR3: CAISESPSGVGRREQYF
DNA: TGTGCCATCAGTGAGTCCCCTAGCGGAGTTGGGAGGAGGGAGCAGTACTTC

J: TRBJ2-2
D: -
V: TRBV6-5
size: -
CDR3: CASIEASTGELFF
DNA: TGTGCCAGCATTGAGGCATCCACCGGGGAGCTGTTTTTT

J: TRBJ2-7
D: -
V: TRBV4-3
size: -
CDR3: CASSQRLSYEQYF
DNA: TGCGCCAGCAGCCAACGGTTATCCTACGAGCAGTACTTC

J: TRBJ2-3
D: -
V: TRBV11-3
size: -
CDR3: CASSLQGSTDTQYF
DNA: TGTGCCAGCAGCTTGCAGGGTTCCACAGATACGCAGTATTTT

J: TRBJ2-5
D: TRBD2
V: TRBV9
size: -
CDR3: CASSVGTSGLLRQETQYF
DNA: TGTGCCAGCAGCGTAGGGACTAGCGGGCTTTTACGCCAAGAGACCCAGTACTTC

J: TRBJ2-5
D: -
V: TRBV5-4
size: -
CDR3: CASSLPAGGETQYF
DNA: TGTGCCAGCAGCTTGCCGGCAGGGGGGGAGACCCAGTACTTC

J: TRBJ2-1
D: -
V: TRBV27
size: once
CDR3: CASSLMFGAEGNEQFF
DNA: TGTGCCAGCAGTTTAATGTTCGGTGCGGAAGGGAATGAGCAGTTCTTC

J: TRBJ2-3
D: TRBD2
V: TRBV5-6
size: -
CDR3: CASSFGTSGTDTQYF
DNA: TGTGCCAGCAGCTTCGGGACTAGCGGTACAGATACGCAGTATTTT

J: TRBJ2-7
D: TRBD2
V: TRBV19
size: few
CDR3: CASSIEGLAGDEQYF
DNA: TGTGCCAGTAGTATAGAAGGACTAGCGGGAGACGAGCAGTACTTC

J: TRBJ2-7
D: -
V: TRBV7-9
size: -
CDR3: CASSLLSSGGGGDYEQYF
DNA: TGTGCCAGCAGCTTACTCTCGAGCGGCGGTGGTGGCGACTACGAGCAGTACTTC

J: TRBJ1-1
D: -
V: TRBV4-3
size: once
CDR3: CASSLQDSLNTEAFF
DNA: TGCGCCAGCAGCCTACAGGACAGTTTGAACACTGAAGCTTTCTTT

J: TRBJ1-2
D: -
V: TRBV7-9
size: -
CDR3: CASSLDTSNYGYTF
DNA: TGTGCCAGCAGCTTAGATACTTCTAACTATGGCTACACCTTC

J: TRBJ2-7
D: -
V: TRBV5-5
size: -
CDR3: CASSLGWLEGVRYEQYF
DNA: TGTGCCAGCAGCTTGGGGTGGCTAGAAGGGGTACGCTACGAGCAGTACTTC

J: TRBJ2-5
D: TRBD2
V: TRBV5-1
size: once
CDR3: CASSLAETGGPETQYF
DNA: TGCGCCAGCAGCTTGGCCGAAACGGGAGGGCCGGAGACCCAGTACTTC

J: TRBJ2-7
D: -
V: TRBV2
size: few
CDR3: CASSVADEQYF
DNA: TGTGCCAGCAGTGTTGCGGACGAGCAGTACTTC

J: TRBJ1-2
D: -
V: TRBV7-8
size: -
CDR3: CASSPRDLNYGYTF
DNA: TGTGCCAGCAGCCCACGGGACCTGAACTATGGCTACACCTTC

J: TRBJ1-1
D: TRBD1
V: TRBV30
size: -
CDR3: CACYKGQGADAAFF
DNA: TGTGCCTGCTACAAGGGACAGGGGGCCGATGCGGCTTTCTTT

J: TRBJ2-2
D: TRBD2
V: TRBV11-2
size: -
CDR3: CASSSAPGGVNTGELFF
DNA: TGTGCCAGCAGCTCGGCCCCGGGAGGCGTGAACACCGGGGAGCTGTTTTTT

J: TRBJ2-7
D: -
V: TRBV11-3
size: -
CDR3: CASSLARGNPSYEQYF
DNA: TGTGCCAGCAGCTTAGCCCGAGGGAATCCCTCCTACGAGCAGTACTTC

J: TRBJ2-1
D: -
V: TRBV30
size: -
CDR3: CAAARDTYNEQFF
DNA: TGTGCCGCGGCCCGGGACACCTACAATGAGCAGTTCTTC

J: TRBJ1-5
D: -
V: TRBV5-6
size: few
CDR3: CASSFGLSQPQHF
DNA: TGTGCCAGCAGCTTTGGCCTTAGCCAGCCCCAGCATTTT

J: TRBJ2-1
D: -
V: TRBV6-5
size: -
CDR3: CASSPTINSNEQFF
DNA: TGTGCCAGCAGCCCCACGATTAATTCCAATGAGCAGTTCTTC

J: TRBJ2-3
D: -
V: TRBV10-1
size: -
CDR3: CASSDGADTQYF
DNA: TGCGCCAGCAGTGATGGAGCGGATACGCAGTATTTT

J: TRBJ2-3
D: -
V: TRBV11-3
size: -
CDR3: CASSFRGGGDTQYF
DNA: TGTGCCAGCAGCTTCAGGGGTGGGGGAGATACGCAGTATTTT

J: TRBJ2-7
D: TRBD2
V: TRBV7-9
size: -
CDR3: CASSPRTSGYEQYF
DNA: TGTGCCAGCAGCCCCCGGACTAGCGGCTACGAGCAGTACTTC

J: TRBJ2-1
D: -
V: TRBV6-6
size: -
CDR3: CASTINNEQFF
DNA: TGTGCCAGCACCATAAATAATGAGCAGTTCTTC

J: TRBJ1-1
D: TRBD1
V: TRBV5-1
size: -
CDR3: CASSGIGTGTEAFF
DNA: TGCGCCAGCAGCGGAATTGGGACAGGCACTGAAGCTTTCTTT

J: TRBJ2-5
D: -
V: TRBV28
size: -
CDR3: CASSLGQWETQYF
DNA: TGTGCCAGCAGTTTGGGCCAGTGGGAGACCCAGTACTTC

J: TRBJ2-3
D: -
V: TRBV11-2
size: -
CDR3: CASSTGTRRTDTQYF
DNA: TGTGCCAGCAGCACCGGGACAAGAAGAACAGATACGCAGTATTTT

J: TRBJ1-4
D: -
V: TRBV2
size: -
CDR3: CASTRQPTEKLFF
DNA: TGTGCCAGCACCCGGCAGCCAACCGAAAAACTGTTTTTT

J: TRBJ2-3
D: TRBD2
V: TRBV9
size: -
CDR3: CASSILAGGPADTQYF
DNA: TGTGCCAGCTCTATTCTAGCGGGAGGGCCGGCAGATACGCAGTATTTT

J: TRBJ1-1
D: -
V: TRBV9
size: -
CDR3: CASSPGPRRKNTEAFF
DNA: TGTGCCAGCAGCCCTGGACCCCGGAGGAAGAACACTGAAGCTTTCTTT

J: TRBJ2-1
D: TRBD1
V: TRBV6-5
size: -
CDR3: CASRPGTGNEQFF
DNA: TGTGCCAGCAGACCCGGGACAGGGAATGAGCAGTTCTTC

J: TRBJ1-1
D: TRBD1
V: TRBV6-1
size: -
CDR3: CASSDGGQVEAFF
DNA: TGTGCCAGCAGTGATGGGGGACAGGTTGAAGCTTTCTTT

J: TRBJ2-1
D: -
V: TRBV6-5
size: -
CDR3: CASSYSGLSSYNEQFF
DNA: TGTGCCAGCAGTTACTCGGGACTGAGCTCCTACAATGAGCAGTTCTTC

J: TRBJ1-2
D: -
V: TRBV2
size: -
CDR3: CASRFRVSGYTF
DNA: TGTGCCAGCAGGTTCAGGGTCTCTGGCTACACCTTC